The 9 T cell receptor beta chains in this list originate from one sample, sequenced in a study of control samples from healthy donors and cancer patients. TCRdb keeps only in-frame clones here, not all; method: immunoSEQ multiplex PCR. The sample records around 160,000 clones, approximately 94% being singletons. The sample taken for sequencing was blood. Every receptor here comes from a young man in good health.

In its sample, this clone was seen once. V usage is TRBV5-4 and J usage is TRBJ2-1, with a weak D call TRBD2 (6 bases). V was shortened by 3 bases and J by 10 bases, with 11 bases between the two germline ends. Per the germline V gene, CDR1 is SGHNT and CDR2 is YYREEE (reference sequence). CDR3 length equals 12 residues. The DNA of the CDR3 is TGTGCCAGCAGCTCCGGGGGAACGGAGCAGTTCTTC. This sequence encodes CASSSGGTEQFF.

This chain links TRBV7-3 with TRBJ2-2, with D perhaps matching TRBD2 (6 bases). The V gene's germline CDR1 is SGHTA and CDR2 FQGTGA. Trimming pared 6 bases from V and 1 base from J, leaving 18 bases between. The CDR3 contains 17 residues. CDR3 in amino acids: CASSRRSGGENTGELFF. As DNA, the CDR3 is TGTGCCAGCAGTCGGCGGTCGGGCGGGGAGAACACCGGGGAGCTGTTTTTT.

V usage is TRBV4-3 and J usage is TRBJ2-7; 10 bases map to TRBD2. The CDR3 is made up of 17 amino acids. J lost 2 bases, V lost 0 bases, and 7 bases had no gene match. CDR1 and CDR2 (germline): LGHNA, YSLEER. The CDR3 here is CASSQELLAGAPYEQYF. DNA for the CDR3: TGCGCCAGCAGCCAAGAACTTCTAGCGGGAGCCCCCTACGAGCAGTACTTC.

V gene TRBV5-4 combines with J gene TRBJ1-1; D may be TRBD1 (5 bases). The CDR3 covers 14 residues. Germline V gene lookup returns CDR1 SGHNT and CDR2 YYREEE (reference sequence). V was clipped by 4 bases and J by 1 base, with 11 bases between them. The CDR3 loop is CASSPGTENTEAFF. For the CDR3, the DNA is TGTGCCAGCAGCCCCGGGACCGAGAACACTGAAGCTTTCTTT.

The V gene is TRBV6-5, the J gene TRBJ1-1, with 8 bases matching TRBD1. The V and J ends lost 6 bases and 10 bases, in that order; junction bases with no gene match: 16. CDR3 length: 15 amino acids. Germline V gene sequence: CDR1 MNHEY, CDR2 SVGAGI. For the CDR3, the DNA is TGTGCCAGCAGCCAAAGTATAACAGGGGGAAGTGGAGCTTTCTTT. This gives the protein CASSQSITGGSGAFF.

The chain is built from TRBV7-2 and TRBJ1-2; 8 bases map to TRBD1. The CDR3 runs 15 residues. The J segment lost 8 bases and the V segment lost 1 base, leaving 9 bases of the junction unmatched. CDR1 SGHTA and CDR2 FQGNSA come from the germline V gene. CDR3 bases: TGTGCCAGCAGCTTAGATTCCAGGGGGCGCCGGGGCTACACCTTC. This translates into CASSLDSRGRRGYTF.

This sequence joins TRBV5-1 and TRBJ2-1; D gene unclear. Trimming left V 0 bases short and J 2 bases short, with 9 bases between. Germline assignment: CDR1 SGHRS and CDR2 YFSETQ. There are 15 residues in the CDR3. The CDR3 nucleotides are TGCGCCAGCAGCTTGGTAACAGCAACCTACAATGAGCAGTTCTTC. Translation: CASSLVTATYNEQFF.

V gene TRBV6-2 or TRBV6-3 combines with J gene TRBJ2-1; D gene uncertain. Deletions cut 6 bases from V and 5 bases from J, with 5 bases between. Looked up from germline, CDR1 is MNHEY and CDR2 is SVGEGT. The CDR3 has 11 residues. The CDR3 DNA is TGTGCCAGCAGCTTGGACAATGAGCAGTTCTTC. Its translation: CASSLDNEQFF.

The genes are TRBV30 and TRBJ2-1; 11 bases agree with TRBD2. Germline values: CDR1 GTSNPN, CDR2 SVGIG (reference sequence). Trimming took 5 bases from V and 8 from J; bases not matched to a gene: 17. CDR3 size: 17 residues. CDR3 in DNA: TGTGCCTGGGGGGCAGGGGGCTTAGCGGGAGGGATCGATGAGCAGTTCTTC. Residues: CAWGAGGLAGGIDEQFF.